The sequence of this T cell receptor beta chain was determined in a study of blood T cells in healthy people across ages. In germline, CDR1 is MNHEY, CDR2 SVGEGT. The CDR3 totals 14 residues. With V trimmed by 8 bases and J by 3 bases, 7 bases remained unmatched. This clonotype was counted a single time. Its antigen remains unidentified. The study, taken as a whole, reports: When set beside aged donors, long-lived donors presented more naive CD4+ cells and higher diversity.

A second PCR of 7 to 11 cycles used a sample-barcoded 5' primer and a J-beta primer mix. TCRdb analysed the 5' RACE reads with MiXCR anew, one entry per CDR3 protein. The sample records fewer than 900,000 distinct CDR3 sequences, 40% to 45% being singletons. Sequencing was done on a sample of blood. The chain couples TRBV6-2 or TRBV6-3 to TRBJ2-1; 7 nucleotides align to TRBD1. This TCR was sampled from a woman in her fifties or sixties in good health. The CDR3 region has the DNA TGTGCCAGCCTTAACAGGGGCCTCTACAATGAGCAGTTCTTC. Amino acids: CASLNRGLYNEQFF.